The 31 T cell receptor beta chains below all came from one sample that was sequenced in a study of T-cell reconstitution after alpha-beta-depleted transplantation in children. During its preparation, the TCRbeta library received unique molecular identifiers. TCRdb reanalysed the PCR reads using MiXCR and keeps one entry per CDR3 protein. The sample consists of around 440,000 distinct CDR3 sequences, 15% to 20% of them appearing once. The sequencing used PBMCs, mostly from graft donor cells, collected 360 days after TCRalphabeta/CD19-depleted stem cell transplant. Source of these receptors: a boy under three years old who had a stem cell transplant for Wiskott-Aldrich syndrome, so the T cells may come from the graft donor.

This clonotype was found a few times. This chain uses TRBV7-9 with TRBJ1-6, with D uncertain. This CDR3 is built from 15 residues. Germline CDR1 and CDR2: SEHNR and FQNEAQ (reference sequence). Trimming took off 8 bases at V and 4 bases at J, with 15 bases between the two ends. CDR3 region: CASGPLAGYNSPLHF. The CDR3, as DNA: TGTGCCAGCGGCCCCCTTGCTGGGTATAATTCACCCCTCCACTTT.

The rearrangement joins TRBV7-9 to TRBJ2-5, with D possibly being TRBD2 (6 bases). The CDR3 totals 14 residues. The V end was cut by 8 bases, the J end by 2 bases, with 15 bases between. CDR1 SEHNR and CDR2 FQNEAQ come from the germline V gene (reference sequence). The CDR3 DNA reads TGTGCCAGCTTCTCGTCAGGGAGGCAAGAGACCCAGTACTTC. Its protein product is CASFSSGRQETQYF.

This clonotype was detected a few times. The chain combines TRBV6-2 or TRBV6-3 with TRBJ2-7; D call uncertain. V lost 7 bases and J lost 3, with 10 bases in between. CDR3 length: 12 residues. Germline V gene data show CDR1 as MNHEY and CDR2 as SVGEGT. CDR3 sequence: CASTTRFYEQYF. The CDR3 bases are TGTGCCAGCACCACACGGTTCTACGAGCAGTACTTC.

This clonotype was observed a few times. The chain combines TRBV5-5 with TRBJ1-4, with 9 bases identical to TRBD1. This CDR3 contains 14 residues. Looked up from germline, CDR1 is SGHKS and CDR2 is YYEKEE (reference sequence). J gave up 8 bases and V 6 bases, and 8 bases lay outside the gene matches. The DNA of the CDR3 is TGTGCCAGCACCCGGGACAGGGCAGAAGAAAAACTGTTTTTT. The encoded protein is CASTRDRAEEKLFF.

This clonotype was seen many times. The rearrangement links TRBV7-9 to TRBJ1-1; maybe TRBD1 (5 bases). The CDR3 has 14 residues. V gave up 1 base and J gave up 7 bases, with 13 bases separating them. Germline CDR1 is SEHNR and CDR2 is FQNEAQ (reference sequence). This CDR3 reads CASSLEGAGFEAFF. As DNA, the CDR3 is TGTGCCAGCAGCTTAGAAGGGGCAGGTTTTGAAGCTTTCTTT. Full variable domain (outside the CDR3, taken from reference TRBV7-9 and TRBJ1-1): DTGVSQNPRHKITKRGQNVTFRCDPISEHNRLYWYRQTLGQGPEFLTYFQNEAQLEKSRLLSDRFSAERPKGSFSTLEIQRTEQGDSAMYLCASSLEGAGFEAFFGQGTRLTVV.

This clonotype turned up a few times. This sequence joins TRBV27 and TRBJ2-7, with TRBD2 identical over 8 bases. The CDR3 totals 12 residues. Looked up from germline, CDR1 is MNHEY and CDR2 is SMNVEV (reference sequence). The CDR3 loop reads CASGAISYEQYF. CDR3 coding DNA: TGTGCTAGCGGGGCTATATCCTACGAGCAGTACTTC.

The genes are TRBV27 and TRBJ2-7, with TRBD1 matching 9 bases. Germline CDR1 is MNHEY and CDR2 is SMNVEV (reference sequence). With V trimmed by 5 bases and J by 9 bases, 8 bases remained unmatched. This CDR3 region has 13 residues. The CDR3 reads CASSPGQGSVQYF. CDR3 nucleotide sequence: TGTGCCAGCAGTCCGGGACAGGGTTCGGTGCAGTACTTC.

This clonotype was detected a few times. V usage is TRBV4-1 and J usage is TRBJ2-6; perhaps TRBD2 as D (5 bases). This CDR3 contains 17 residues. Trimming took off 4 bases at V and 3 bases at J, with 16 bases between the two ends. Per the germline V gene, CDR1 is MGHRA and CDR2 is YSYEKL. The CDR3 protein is CASSRGLSNNGANVLTF. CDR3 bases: TGCGCCAGCAGCCGTGGACTCTCGAACAATGGGGCCAACGTCCTGACTTTC.

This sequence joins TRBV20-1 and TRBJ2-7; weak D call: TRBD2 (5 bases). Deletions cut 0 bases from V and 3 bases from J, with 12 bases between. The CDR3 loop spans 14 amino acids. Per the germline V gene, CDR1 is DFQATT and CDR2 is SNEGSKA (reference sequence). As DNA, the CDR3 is TGCAGTGCTAGAGAGTGGGCGGGCAGCTACGAGCAGTACTTC. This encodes CSAREWAGSYEQYF.

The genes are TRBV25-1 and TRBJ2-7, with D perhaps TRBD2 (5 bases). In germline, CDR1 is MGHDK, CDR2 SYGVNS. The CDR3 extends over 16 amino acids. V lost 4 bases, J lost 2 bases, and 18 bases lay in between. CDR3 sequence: CASSASGKMATYEQYF. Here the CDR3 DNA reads TGTGCCAGCAGTGCCTCGGGGAAGATGGCTACCTACGAGCAGTACTTC.

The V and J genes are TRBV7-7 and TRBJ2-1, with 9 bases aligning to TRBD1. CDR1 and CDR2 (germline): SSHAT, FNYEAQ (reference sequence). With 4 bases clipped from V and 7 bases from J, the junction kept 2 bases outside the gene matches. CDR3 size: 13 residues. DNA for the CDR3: TGTGCCAGCAGCTCAGGGACAGGGAATGAGCAGTTCTTC. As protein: CASSSGTGNEQFF.

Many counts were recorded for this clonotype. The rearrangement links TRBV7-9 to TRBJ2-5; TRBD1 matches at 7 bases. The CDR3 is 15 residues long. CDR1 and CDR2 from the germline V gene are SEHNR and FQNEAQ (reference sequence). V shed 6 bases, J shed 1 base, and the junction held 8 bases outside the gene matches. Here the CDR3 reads CASRSDRSFQETQYF. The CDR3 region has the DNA TGTGCCAGCAGGTCGGACAGGTCCTTCCAAGAGACCCAGTACTTC.

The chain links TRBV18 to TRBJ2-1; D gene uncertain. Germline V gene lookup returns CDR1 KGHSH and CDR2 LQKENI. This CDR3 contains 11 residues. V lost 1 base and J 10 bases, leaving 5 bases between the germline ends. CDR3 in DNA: TGTGCCAGCTCACCACGAGCGGAGCAGTTCTTC. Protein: CASSPRAEQFF.

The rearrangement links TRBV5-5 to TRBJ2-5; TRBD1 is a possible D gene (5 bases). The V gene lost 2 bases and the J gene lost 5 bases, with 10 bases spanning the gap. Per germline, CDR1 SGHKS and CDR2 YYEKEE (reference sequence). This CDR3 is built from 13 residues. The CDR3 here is CASSFRVWETQYF. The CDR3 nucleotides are TGTGCCAGCAGCTTCAGGGTTTGGGAGACCCAGTACTTC.

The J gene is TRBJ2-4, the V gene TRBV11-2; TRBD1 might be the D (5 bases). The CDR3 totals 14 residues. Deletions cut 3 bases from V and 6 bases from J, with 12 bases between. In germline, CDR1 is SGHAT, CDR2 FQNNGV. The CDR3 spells CASSFGQGRNIQYF. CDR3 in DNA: TGTGCCAGCAGCTTCGGCCAGGGAAGAAACATTCAGTACTTC.

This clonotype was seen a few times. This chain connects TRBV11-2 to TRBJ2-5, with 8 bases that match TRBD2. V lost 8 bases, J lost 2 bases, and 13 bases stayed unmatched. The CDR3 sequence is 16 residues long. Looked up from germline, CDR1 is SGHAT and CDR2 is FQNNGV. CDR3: CASDRSGGALQETQYF. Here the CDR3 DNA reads TGTGCCAGCGACCGGTCGGGGGGGGCCTTACAAGAGACCCAGTACTTC. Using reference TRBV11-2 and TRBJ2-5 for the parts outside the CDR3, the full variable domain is EAGVAQSPRYKIIEKRQSVAFWCNPISGHATLYWYQQILGQGPKLLIQFQNNGVVDDSQLPKDRFSAERLKGVDSTLKIQPAKLEDSAVYLCASDRSGGALQETQYFGPGTRLLVL.

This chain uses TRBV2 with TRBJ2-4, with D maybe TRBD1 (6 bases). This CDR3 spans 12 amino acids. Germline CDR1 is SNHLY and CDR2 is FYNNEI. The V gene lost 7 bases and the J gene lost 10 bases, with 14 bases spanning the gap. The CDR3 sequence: CASKTDSEIQYF. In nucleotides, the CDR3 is TGTGCCAGCAAAACGGACAGCGAGATTCAGTACTTC.

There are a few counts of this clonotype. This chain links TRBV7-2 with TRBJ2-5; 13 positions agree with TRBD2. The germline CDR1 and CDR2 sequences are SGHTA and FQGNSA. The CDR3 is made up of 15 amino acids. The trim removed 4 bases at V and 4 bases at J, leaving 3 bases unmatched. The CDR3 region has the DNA TGTGCCAGCAGCTGGACTAGCGGGAGTAGAGAGACCCAGTACTTC. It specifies CASSWTSGSRETQYF.

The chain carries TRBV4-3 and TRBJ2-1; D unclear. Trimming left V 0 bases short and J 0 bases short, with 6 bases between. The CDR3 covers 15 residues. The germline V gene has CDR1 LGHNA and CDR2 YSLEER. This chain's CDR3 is CASSQDKLSYNEQFF. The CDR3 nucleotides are TGCGCCAGCAGCCAAGACAAGCTCTCCTACAATGAGCAGTTCTTC.

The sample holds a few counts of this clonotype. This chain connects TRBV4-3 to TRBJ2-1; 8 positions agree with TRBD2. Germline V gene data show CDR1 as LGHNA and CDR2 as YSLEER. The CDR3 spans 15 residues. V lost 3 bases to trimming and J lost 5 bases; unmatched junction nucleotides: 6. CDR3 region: CASSQGSGSHNEQFF. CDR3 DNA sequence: TGCGCCAGCAGCCAGGGGAGCGGGAGCCACAATGAGCAGTTCTTC.

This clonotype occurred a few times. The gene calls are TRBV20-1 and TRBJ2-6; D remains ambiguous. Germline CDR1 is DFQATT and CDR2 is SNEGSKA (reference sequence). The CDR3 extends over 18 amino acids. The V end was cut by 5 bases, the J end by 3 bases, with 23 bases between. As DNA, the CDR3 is TGCAGTGCTTATTGTCCCCAATTCTCAGGTTGTGGGGCCAACGTCCTGACTTTC. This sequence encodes CSAYCPQFSGCGANVLTF.

CDR3: CASSQGPRHGNTIYF. DNA of the CDR3: TGTGCCAGCAGCCAAGGGCCGAGGCATGGAAACACCATATATTTT. The V call is TRBV3-1, the J call TRBJ1-3; D unresolved. The germline V gene encodes CDR1 LGHDT and CDR2 YNNKEL (reference sequence). CDR3 length: 15 residues. V was shortened by 1 base and J by 3 bases, with 10 bases between the two germline ends.

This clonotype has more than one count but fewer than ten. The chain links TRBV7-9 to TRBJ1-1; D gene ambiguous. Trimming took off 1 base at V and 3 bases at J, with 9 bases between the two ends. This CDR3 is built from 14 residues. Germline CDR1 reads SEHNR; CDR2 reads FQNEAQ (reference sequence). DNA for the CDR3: TGTGCCAGCAGCTTAGTAGGGCTGGACACTGAAGCTTTCTTT. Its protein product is CASSLVGLDTEAFF.

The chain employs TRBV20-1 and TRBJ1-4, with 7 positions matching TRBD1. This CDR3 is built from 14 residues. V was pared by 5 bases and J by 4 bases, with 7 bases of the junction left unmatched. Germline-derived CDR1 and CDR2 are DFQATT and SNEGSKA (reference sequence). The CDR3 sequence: CSAGDSLLNEKLFF. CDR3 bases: TGCAGTGCTGGGGACAGCCTTCTTAATGAAAAACTGTTTTTT.

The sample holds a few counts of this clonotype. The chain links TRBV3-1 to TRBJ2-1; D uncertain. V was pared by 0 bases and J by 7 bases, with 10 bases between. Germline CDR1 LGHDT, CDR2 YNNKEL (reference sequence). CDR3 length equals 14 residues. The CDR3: CASSQDWARNEQFF. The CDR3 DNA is TGTGCCAGCAGCCAAGATTGGGCTAGGAATGAGCAGTTCTTC.

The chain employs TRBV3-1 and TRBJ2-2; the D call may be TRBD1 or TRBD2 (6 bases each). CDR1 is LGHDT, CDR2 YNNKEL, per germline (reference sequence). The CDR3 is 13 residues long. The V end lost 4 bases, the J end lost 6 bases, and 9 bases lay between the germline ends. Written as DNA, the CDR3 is TGTGCCAGCAGCCCGAGGGGGGCCGGGGAGCTGTTTTTT. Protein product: CASSPRGAGELFF. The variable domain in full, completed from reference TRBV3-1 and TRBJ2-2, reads DTAVSQTPKYLVTQMGNDKSIKCEQNLGHDTMYWYKQDSKKFLKIMFSYNNKELIINETVPNRFSPKSPDKAHLNLHINSLELGDSAVYFCASSPRGAGELFFGEGSRLTVL.

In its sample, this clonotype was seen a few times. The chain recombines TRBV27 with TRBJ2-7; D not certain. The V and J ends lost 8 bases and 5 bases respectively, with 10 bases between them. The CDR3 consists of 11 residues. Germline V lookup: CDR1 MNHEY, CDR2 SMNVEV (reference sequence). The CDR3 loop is CASRRVNEQYF. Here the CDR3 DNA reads TGTGCCAGCCGACGGGTCAACGAGCAGTACTTC.

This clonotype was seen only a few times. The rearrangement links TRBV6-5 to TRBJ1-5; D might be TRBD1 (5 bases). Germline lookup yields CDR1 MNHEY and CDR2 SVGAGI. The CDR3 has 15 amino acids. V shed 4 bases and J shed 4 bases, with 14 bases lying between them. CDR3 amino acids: CASSSDTGRNQPQHF. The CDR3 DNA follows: TGTGCCAGCAGTTCGGACACCGGGAGGAATCAGCCCCAGCATTTT.

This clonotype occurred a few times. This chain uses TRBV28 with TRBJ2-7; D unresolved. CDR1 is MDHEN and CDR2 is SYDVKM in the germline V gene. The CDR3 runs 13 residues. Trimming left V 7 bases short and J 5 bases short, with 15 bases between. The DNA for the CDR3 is TGTGCCAGCACCCTGGCCAGTTTCCACGAGCAGTACTTC. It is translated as CASTLASFHEQYF.

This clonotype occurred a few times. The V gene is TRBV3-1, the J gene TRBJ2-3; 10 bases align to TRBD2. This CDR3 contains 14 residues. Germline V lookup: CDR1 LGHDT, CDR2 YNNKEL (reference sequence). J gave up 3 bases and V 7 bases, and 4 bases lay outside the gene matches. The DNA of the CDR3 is TGTGCCAGCACCTCTAGCGGGGGAACAGATACGCAGTATTTT. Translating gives CASTSSGGTDTQYF.

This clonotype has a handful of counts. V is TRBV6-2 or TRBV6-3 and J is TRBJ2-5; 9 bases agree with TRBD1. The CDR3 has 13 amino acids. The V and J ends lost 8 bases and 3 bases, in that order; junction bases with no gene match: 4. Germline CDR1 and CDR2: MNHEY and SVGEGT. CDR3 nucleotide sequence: TGTGCCAGCCAGACAGGGGGGGAAGAGACCCAGTACTTC. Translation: CASQTGGEETQYF.